The clone carrying this T cell receptor beta chain was counted only a few times. The sample's time point: cycle 4 day 1 (C4D1), after 6 weeks of nivolumab. After autologous stem cell transplantation all patients relapsed, and prior brentuximab vedotin exposure differed between cohorts. V lost 6 bases, J lost 6 bases, and 5 bases stayed unmatched. Germline V lookup: CDR1 MNHEY, CDR2 SMNVEV (reference sequence). The CDR3 runs to 12 residues. This specimen comes from a study of PD-1 blockade in classical Hodgkin lymphoma. Using immunoSEQ multiplex PCR, the repertoire was profiled, and TCRdb retains in-frame clones only, with some absent. The sample has 25,000 to 30,000 clones, around 80% seen once.

The sample in question was peripheral blood mononuclear cells (PBMCs), obtained before the fourth cycle of nivolumab. The rearrangement uses TRBV27 and TRBJ2-7; TRBD1 matches 7 bases. The receptor comes from a human donor with classical Hodgkin lymphoma. Written as DNA, the CDR3 is TGTGCCAGCAGCCCCGACAGGGCCGAGCAGTACTTC. Translated, it gives CASSPDRAEQYF.